This T cell receptor (beta chain) was observed in a study of a mutant IDH1 vaccine in newly diagnosed glioma (TCRdb year 2021). Some background on the complete study: Vaccination began 4-6 weeks after radiotherapy alone, or alongside temozolomide cycles in the chemotherapy-containing groups. Peripheral blood was collected at six visits: V03 (baseline), V05, V07, V10, V12 and V13. Prior to enrollment, standard therapy consisting of radiotherapy alone, temozolomide alone, or radiochemotherapy with temozolomide had been administered to patients, with the combination being received by most patients. For exploratory analyses, longitudinal TCRB deep sequencing was carried out in about two dozen treated patients wherever samples were available. The week-35 safety follow-up took place at visit V12, and the week-47 end of study took place at visit V13. Of the roughly 30 treated patients, 62.5% were male and approximately 38% were female, and a mean age of roughly 41 years was recorded.

As concerns this clone: Its antigen specificity is not known. No base qualities exist here, and no much larger clone lies one base off it.

The time point label here, explained by the study, means: week 47, end of study. A 20-mer mutant IDH1 peptide at 300 micrograms in Montanide made up each vaccine dose, which was injected subcutaneously together with topical imiquimod. Across visits V03 through V10, patients got a total of eight vaccinations, given in weeks 1, 3, 5, 7, 11, 15, 19 and 23. Donors had newly diagnosed WHO grade 3 or 4 IDH1-mutant astrocytomas with loss of nuclear ATRX. The samples were drawn from NOA16, a multicentre, single-arm, open-label phase I trial in Germany that tested a mutant IDH1 peptide vaccine in humans for the first time. Genomic DNA for TCRB sequencing was isolated from EDTA blood with the DNeasy Blood and Tissue Kit. General findings and caveats noted by the study authors: The authors noted that analyses of patient blood samples could not be reproduced because of sample limitations. Pseudoprogression appeared unrelated to alterations in the top peripheral T cell clonotypes detected by TCRB sequencing. Immune responses induced by the vaccine were seen in about 93% of patients across multiple MHC alleles. Availability determined which PBMC samples were chosen for TCRB deep sequencing.

Looking up the germline V gene yields CDR1 SGDLS and CDR2 YYNGEE. Trimming accounts for 3 bases at V and 2 bases at J, while the number of junction bases matched to no gene is 16. Taken from cysteine to phenylalanine, the CDR3 has 19 residues. Of the read, only the CDR3 DNA is kept; its 57 bases are in frame from base 1. The method was the immunoSEQ multiplex PCR assay. Rearranged TCR beta chain sequences were amplified with the hsTCRB Kit following the manufacturer's protocol. TCRB libraries were sequenced on an Illumina MiSeq. In the original analysis: The kit vendor's proprietary platform handled demultiplexing, trimming and gene mapping. In its TCRdb copy, this immuneACCESS table keeps in-frame sequences only and misses some clones. Where compared with another copy, unresolved V genes explain less than half of these, and the others have no known cause. V, J and clone size are taken as reported in that table, and D and trimming were inferred from the DNA itself. Here the sample has tens of thousands of clones; around 83% occur a single time. The ten largest clones capture 3.2% of the sample.

The V gene is TRBV9 and the J gene is TRBJ2-3; TRBD2 agrees with 9 junctional bases. The input for sequencing was PBMCs, taken from a glioma patient whose treatment included an IDH1 peptide vaccine. This TCR was sampled from a woman aged 50 to 65 with glioma. CDR3 protein: CASSAAMGSGGHNTDTQYF. The nucleotide sequence reads TGTGCCAGCAGCGCGGCCATGGGTAGCGGGGGTCATAACACAGATACGCAGTATTTT.